This passage covers 9 T cell receptor beta chains from one sample sequenced in a study of PD-1 blockade in classical Hodgkin lymphoma. The time point here: cycle 4 day 1 (C4D1), after less than seven weeks of nivolumab. Exposure to brentuximab vedotin varied, and each patient had relapsed following autologous stem cell transplantation. Assay: immunoSEQ multiplex PCR; the TCRdb copy retains only in-frame clones and omits some. The sample records under 40,000 clones, around 81% being singletons. The specimen was peripheral blood mononuclear cells (PBMCs), collected before the fourth cycle of nivolumab. These TCRs come from a human donor with classical Hodgkin lymphoma.

This rearrangement joins TRBV7-2 to TRBJ2-3; 8 nucleotides align to TRBD2. J lost 2 bases, V lost 5 bases, and 9 bases had no gene match. CDR3 length: 16 residues. The V gene's germline CDR1 is SGHTA and CDR2 FQGNSA. This CDR3 is CASSPGLRGDTDTQYF. CDR3 sequence (DNA): TGTGCCAGCAGCCCCGGACTGCGGGGGGACACAGATACGCAGTATTTT.

The chain couples TRBV4-1 to TRBJ2-2; tentatively, D is TRBD1 (7 bases). This CDR3 spans 15 amino acids. The V and J ends lost 1 base and 3 bases respectively, with 9 bases between them. From germline, CDR1 is MGHRA and CDR2 YSYEKL. The CDR3: CASSQGRGDTGELFF. The CDR3 DNA follows: TGCGCCAGCAGCCAAGGCAGGGGGGACACCGGGGAGCTGTTTTTT.

The chain recombines TRBV5-1 with TRBJ1-1, with 7 bases identical to TRBD1. CDR3 length equals 14 residues. The ends lost 2 bases at V and 4 bases at J; junction bases unmatched: 5. CDR1 and CDR2 from the germline V gene are SGHRS and YFSETQ. CDR3 sequence: CASSFRGPGTEAFF. The CDR3 bases are TGCGCCAGCAGCTTTAGGGGGCCGGGCACTGAAGCTTTCTTT. The variable domain in full, completed from reference TRBV5-1 and TRBJ1-1, reads KAGVTQTPRYLIKTRGQQVTLSCSPISGHRSVSWYQQTPGQGLQFLFEYFSETQRNKGNFPGRFSGRQFSNSRSEMNVSTLELGDSALYLCASSFRGPGTEAFFGQGTRLTVV.

The chain carries TRBV28 and TRBJ1-2, with D possibly matching TRBD1 (5 bases). V dropped 5 bases and J dropped 7 bases, with 11 bases sitting between them. This CDR3 is built from 12 residues. Germline-derived CDR1 and CDR2 are MDHEN and SYDVKM. The CDR3 loop is CASSPPGFGYTF. The CDR3 DNA sequence: TGTGCCAGCAGTCCTCCAGGGTTTGGCTACACCTTC.

As DNA, the CDR3 is TGTGCCTGGAGTGTTTTAGAGGGCCCCTCCGTTGGCTACACCTTC. Translating it yields CAWSVLEGPSVGYTF. V and J are TRBV30 and TRBJ1-2; the D is unclear. CDR3 size: 15 residues. V lost 0 bases to trimming and J lost 7 bases, with 18 bases between them. Per the germline V gene, CDR1 is GTSNPN and CDR2 is SVGIG (reference sequence). The full variable domain, its missing parts supplied by reference TRBV30 and TRBJ1-2, is SQTIHQWPATLVQPVGSPLSLECTVEGTSNPNLYWYRQAAGRGLQLLFYSVGIGQISSEVPQNLSASRPQDRQFILSSKKLLLSDSGFYLCAWSVLEGPSVGYTFGSGTRLTVV.

This clone was observed a few times. CDR3 sequence reads: CSVEGQGPNRMGNYGYTF. The CDR3 bases are TGCAGCGTTGAAGGACAGGGGCCGAATCGAATGGGGAACTATGGCTACACCTTC. The chain has TRBV29-1 and TRBJ1-2, with TRBD1 matching 8 bases. The CDR3 extends over 18 amino acids. The V and J ends lost 1 base and 2 bases, in that order; junction bases with no gene match: 15. Germline CDR1 SQVTM, CDR2 ANQGSEA. The full variable domain, rest sourced from reference TRBV29-1 and TRBJ1-2, is SAVISQKPSRDICQRGTSLTIQCQVDSQVTMMFWYRQQPGQSLTLIATANQGSEATYESGFVIDKFPISRPNLTFSTLTVSNMSPEDSSIYLCSVEGQGPNRMGNYGYTFGSGTRLTVV.

The chain recombines TRBV7-9 with TRBJ1-2; 9 nucleotides match TRBD1. Germline V gene lookup returns CDR1 SEHNR and CDR2 FQNEAQ (reference sequence). With 5 bases clipped from V and 8 bases from J, the junction kept 6 bases outside the gene matches. The CDR3 contains 13 residues. The CDR3 DNA follows: TGTGCCAGCAGCCTAGGGACAGGGAGGGGCTACACCTTC. Its translation is CASSLGTGRGYTF.

The genes are TRBV18 and TRBJ1-2; D unresolved. The CDR3 is made up of 12 amino acids. V lost 4 bases, J lost 2 bases, and 5 bases lay in between. From germline, CDR1 is KGHSH and CDR2 LQKENI. The CDR3 sequence: CASSQDNYGYTF. The CDR3 bases are TGTGCCAGCTCACAGGACAACTATGGCTACACCTTC.

This clone was picked up a small number of times. V gene TRBV28 combines with J gene TRBJ1-1, with no clear D. Per germline, CDR1 MDHEN and CDR2 SYDVKM. V lost 3 bases and J 1 base, leaving 3 bases between the germline ends. The CDR3 has 12 amino acids. CDR3 protein: CASSLGNTEAFF. CDR3 DNA sequence: TGTGCCAGCAGTTTGGGGAACACTGAAGCTTTCTTT. Supplemented by reference TRBV28 and TRBJ1-1, the full variable domain reads DVKVTQSSRYLVKRTGEKVFLECVQDMDHENMFWYRQDPGLGLRLIYFSYDVKMKEKGDIPEGYSVSREKKERFSLILESASTNQTSMYLCASSLGNTEAFFGQGTRLTVV.